This TCR beta chain was found in a study of T cell changes during pregnancy in multiple sclerosis. V lost 2 bases to trimming and J lost 0 bases; unmatched junction nucleotides: 6. CDR1 and CDR2 (germline): LNHNV, YYDKDF (reference sequence). The length of the CDR3 is 17 residues. Some clones are missing from TCRdb's copy, which holds only in-frame ones; the method was immunoSEQ multiplex PCR. The sample has over 100,000 clones, approximately 90% seen once; the top ten hold 1.5%. The receptor was derived from a female donor with multiple sclerosis, enrolled in a pregnancy study. Sequencing used peripheral blood, obtained in the third trimester of pregnancy. The V and J genes are TRBV15 and TRBJ2-1; 8 nucleotides line up with TRBD1. The CDR3 protein is CATSRLLDRGSYNEQFF. CDR3 coding DNA: TGTGCCACCAGCAGACTCTTAGACAGGGGCTCCTACAATGAGCAGTTCTTC.